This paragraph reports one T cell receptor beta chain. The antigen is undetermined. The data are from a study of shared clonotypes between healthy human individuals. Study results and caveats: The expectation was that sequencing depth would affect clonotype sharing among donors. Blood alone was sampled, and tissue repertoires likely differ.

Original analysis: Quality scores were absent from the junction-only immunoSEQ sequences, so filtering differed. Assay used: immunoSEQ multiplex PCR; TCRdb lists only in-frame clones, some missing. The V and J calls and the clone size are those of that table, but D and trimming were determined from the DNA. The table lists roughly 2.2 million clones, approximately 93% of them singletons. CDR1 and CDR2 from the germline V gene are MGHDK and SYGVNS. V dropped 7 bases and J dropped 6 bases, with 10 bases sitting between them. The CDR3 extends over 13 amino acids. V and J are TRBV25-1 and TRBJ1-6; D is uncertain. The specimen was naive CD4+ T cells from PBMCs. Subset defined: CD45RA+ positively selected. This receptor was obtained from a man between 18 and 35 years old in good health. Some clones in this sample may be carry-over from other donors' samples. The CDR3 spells CASTPASNSPLHF. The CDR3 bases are TGTGCCAGCACCCCGGCCTCTAATTCACCCCTCCACTTT.